The source of this T cell receptor (beta chain) is a study of cytomegalovirus exposure and HLA in healthy donors. General observations from the study: Altogether, 170 or so TCR beta chains were recorded as cytomegalovirus-associated. A likely sequencing artifact accounted for one observed cluster of highly shared sequence variants. Information on immune exposure was restricted to one variable (CMV serostatus).

Both 60 Vbeta primers and 13 Jbeta primers went into the PCR. The table came from immunoSEQ multiplex PCR; TCRdb's copy has only in-frame clones and leaves some out. The sample carries about 130,000 clones, roughly 70% recorded once. To note about this clone: Antigen: not known.

This clonotype was sampled from a human donor in good health. Material: PBMCs.

Here the CDR3 DNA reads TGTGCCAGCAGACCCGGGACTACCTATGGCTACACCTTC. Translated, it gives CASRPGTTYGYTF. V gene TRBV6-6 combines with J gene TRBJ1-2; possibly TRBD1 for D (5 bases). In germline, CDR1 is MNHNY, CDR2 SVGAGI (reference sequence). The CDR3 consists of 13 residues. V was pared by 6 bases and J by 4 bases, with 12 bases between.